These 3 T cell receptor beta chains were all obtained from the same sample, sequenced in a study of cytomegalovirus exposure and HLA in healthy donors. The PCR employed 60 Vbeta primers together with 13 Jbeta primers. Clones were read by immunoSEQ multiplex PCR, and TCRdb kept only the in-frame ones, dropping some. The sample records approximately 140,000 clones, roughly three quarters being singletons. The sample was PBMCs. These receptors originate from a woman between 40 and 50 years old in good health and CMV-seropositive.

The chain recombines TRBV19 with TRBJ1-1; D may be TRBD1 (6 bases). V dropped 3 bases and J dropped 0 bases, with 20 bases sitting between them. This CDR3 region has 18 residues. Germline CDR1 LNHDA, CDR2 SQIVND (reference sequence). The CDR3, as DNA: TGTGCCAGTAGTATGGGGCAGGGGCCCTTGACTATGAACACTGAAGCTTTCTTT. It encodes CASSMGQGPLTMNTEAFF. Looking up the rest from reference TRBV19 and TRBJ1-1 gives the full variable domain: DGGITQSPKYLFRKEGQNVTLSCEQNLNHDAMYWYRQDPGQGLRLIYYSQIVNDFQKGDIAEGYSVSREKKESFPLTVTSAQKNPTAFYLCASSMGQGPLTMNTEAFFGQGTRLTVV.

V is TRBV25-1 and J is TRBJ2-3, with 8 positions matching TRBD2. Germline CDR1 is MGHDK and CDR2 is SYGVNS. CDR3 size: 15 residues. The V gene end was trimmed by 5 bases and the J gene end by 2 bases; junction bases not matched to a gene: 6. The CDR3: CASSKAGVPTDTQYF. The CDR3 DNA is TGTGCCAGCAGTAAAGCGGGGGTTCCCACAGATACGCAGTATTTT.

In this sample, this clone turned up a few times. The chain is built from TRBV7-9 and TRBJ1-2, with unresolved D. This CDR3 is built from 14 residues. The V end was cut by 5 bases, the J end by 8 bases, with 18 bases between. The germline V gene encodes CDR1 SEHNR and CDR2 FQNEAQ (reference sequence). The CDR3 is CASSGGLGIRGYTF. The CDR3 DNA reads as TGTGCCAGCAGCGGCGGCCTCGGCATTAGGGGCTACACCTTC.